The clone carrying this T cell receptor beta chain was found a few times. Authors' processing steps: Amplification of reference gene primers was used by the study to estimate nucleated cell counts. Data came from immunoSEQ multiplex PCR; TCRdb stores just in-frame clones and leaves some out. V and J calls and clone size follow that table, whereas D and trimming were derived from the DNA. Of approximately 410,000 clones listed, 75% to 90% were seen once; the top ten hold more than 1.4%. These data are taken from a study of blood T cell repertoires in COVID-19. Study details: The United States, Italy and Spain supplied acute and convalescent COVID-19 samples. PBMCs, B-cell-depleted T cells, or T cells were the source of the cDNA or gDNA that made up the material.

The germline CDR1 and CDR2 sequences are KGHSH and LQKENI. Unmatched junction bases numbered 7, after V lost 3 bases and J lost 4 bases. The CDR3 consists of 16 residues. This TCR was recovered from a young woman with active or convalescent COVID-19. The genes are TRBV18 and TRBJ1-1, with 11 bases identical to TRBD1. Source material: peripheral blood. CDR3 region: CASSPRGQGASTEAFF. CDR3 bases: TGTGCCAGCTCACCCCGCGGACAGGGGGCGAGCACTGAAGCTTTCTTT.